These 18 T cell receptor beta chains were sequenced from one sample in a study of STAT3 mutations in large granular lymphocyte leukemia. General study results and limits: At least one immunodominant TCR beta clonotype appeared in every T-cell large granular lymphocyte leukemia patient.

The antigens of these receptors remain unknown. Method: immunoSEQ multiplex PCR; TCRdb's copy keeps in-frame clones and lacks some. This table has about 15,000 clones, around 90% appearing once. Sequenced: peripheral blood mononuclear cells. The receptors come from a man between 40 and 49 years old with T-cell large granular lymphocyte leukemia. Some clones in this sample may be carry-over from other donors' samples.

The chain combines TRBV5-1 with TRBJ2-3; either TRBD1 or TRBD2 may fit D (6 bases each). V was trimmed by 1 base and J by 2 bases, leaving 17 bases between them. CDR1 and CDR2 from the germline V gene are SGHRS and YFSETQ. The CDR3 is 17 amino acids. As DNA, the CDR3 is TGCGCCAGCAGCTTGCGGGGGCAATTCCAGCTCACAGATACGCAGTATTTT. This translates into CASSLRGQFQLTDTQYF.

The chain joins TRBV30 to TRBJ1-5; no clear D gene. V was pared by 0 bases and J by 10 bases, with 28 bases between. This CDR3 has 18 amino acids. Germline loops: CDR1 GTSNPN, CDR2 SVGIG (reference sequence). CDR3 residues: CAWSVVGIDMTQISPQHF. CDR3 in DNA: TGTGCCTGGAGTGTTGTGGGGATCGATATGACCCAAATCAGCCCCCAGCATTTT.

Here the CDR3 reads CASSLGTGTGQEQYF. The CDR3 coding sequence is TGCGCCAGCAGCTTGGGAACCGGGACAGGTCAGGAGCAGTACTTC. This chain joins TRBV5-1 and TRBJ2-7, with 8 bases that match TRBD1. The CDR3 has 15 residues. V was pared by 0 bases and J by 7 bases, with 9 bases of the junction left unmatched. The germline V gene encodes CDR1 SGHRS and CDR2 YFSETQ.

The J gene is TRBJ2-3, the V gene TRBV15; D might be TRBD1 (6 bases). Germline V gene data show CDR1 as LNHNV and CDR2 as YYDKDF (reference sequence). V lost 5 bases to trimming and J lost 2 bases, with 11 bases between them. The CDR3 consists of 14 residues. CDR3 protein: CATSRQETTDTQYF. CDR3 nucleotides: TGTGCCACCAGCCGACAGGAGACCACAGATACGCAGTATTTT.

This chain links TRBV5-1 with TRBJ1-1; D is perhaps TRBD1 (5 bases). Trimming shortened V by 0 bases and J by 1 base, and 7 bases separated the two germline ends. The CDR3 spans 14 residues. CDR1 and CDR2 (germline): SGHRS, YFSETQ. In nucleotides, the CDR3 is TGCGCCAGCAGCTTGGTACAGGCGAACACTGAAGCTTTCTTT. Amino acid sequence: CASSLVQANTEAFF. The whole variable domain, filled in from reference TRBV5-1 and TRBJ1-1, reads KAGVTQTPRYLIKTRGQQVTLSCSPISGHRSVSWYQQTPGQGLQFLFEYFSETQRNKGNFPGRFSGRQFSNSRSEMNVSTLELGDSALYLCASSLVQANTEAFFGQGTRLTVV.

V usage is TRBV28 and J usage is TRBJ2-7, with D tentatively TRBD1 (7 bases). This CDR3 is 12 amino acids long. In germline, CDR1 is MDHEN, CDR2 SYDVKM. The V and J ends lost 8 bases and 4 bases respectively, with 12 bases between them. The chain's CDR3 is CASAGQTYEQYF. CDR3 DNA: TGTGCCAGCGCGGGACAGACGTACGAGCAGTACTTC.

The V call is TRBV7-9, the J call TRBJ1-6; no clear D. The germline CDR1 and CDR2 sequences are SEHNR and FQNEAQ (reference sequence). CDR3 length: 15 residues. Trimming removed 0 bases from V and 5 bases from J, with 8 bases in between. CDR3 region: CASSLAFGHNSPLHF. The CDR3, as DNA: TGTGCCAGCAGCTTAGCGTTTGGACATAATTCACCCCTCCACTTT.

There are a few counts of this clone. V usage is TRBV7-2 and J usage is TRBJ2-7; D is uncertain. Germline CDR1 reads SGHTA; CDR2 reads FQGNSA. This CDR3 comprises 13 residues. V was trimmed by 7 bases and J by 3 bases, leaving 13 bases between them. The CDR3 DNA is TGTGCCAGCACCCCCTACGTGGGCTACGAGCAGTACTTC. Its translation is CASTPYVGYEQYF.

The rearrangement links TRBV6-1 to TRBJ1-5; D remains unclear. V lost 8 bases and J lost 2, with 13 bases in between. The germline V gene encodes CDR1 MNHNS and CDR2 SASEGT. The CDR3 is 14 amino acids. The CDR3 reads CASFQGRGNQPQHF. DNA of the CDR3: TGTGCCAGCTTTCAAGGGAGGGGCAATCAGCCCCAGCATTTT.

V is TRBV6-5 and J is TRBJ1-2; possible D gene TRBD1, 5 bases. This CDR3 has 13 residues. Trimming took 0 bases from V and 4 from J, leaving 6 bases between them. CDR1 MNHEY and CDR2 SVGAGI come from the germline V gene. The DNA for the CDR3 is TGTGCCAGCAGTTACTCGGGGGGCTATGGCTACACCTTC. This encodes CASSYSGGYGYTF.

The chain uses TRBV11-3 and TRBJ2-2, with 8 nucleotides matching TRBD1. Germline loops: CDR1 SGHNT, CDR2 YENEEA. V lost 8 bases, J lost 1 base, and 9 bases stayed unmatched. CDR3 size: 16 residues. CDR3 protein: CASGQSGTGNTGELFF. DNA for the CDR3: TGTGCCAGCGGCCAGTCCGGGACAGGGAACACCGGGGAGCTGTTTTTT.

V usage is TRBV9 and J usage is TRBJ1-1, with D perhaps TRBD1 (5 bases). This CDR3 is built from 14 residues. Trimming left V 3 bases short and J 4 bases short, with 13 bases between. Germline V gene lookup returns CDR1 SGDLS and CDR2 YYNGEE. The CDR3 loop is CASSGAGTVTEAFF. In DNA form, the CDR3 reads TGTGCCAGCAGCGGAGCCGGGACGGTCACTGAAGCTTTCTTT.

The V and J genes are TRBV5-6 and TRBJ2-2; no clear D. V lost 0 bases, J lost 1 base, and 4 bases lay in between. CDR3 length equals 14 residues. In germline, CDR1 is SGHDT, CDR2 YYEEEE. The CDR3 nucleotides are TGTGCCAGCAGCTTGGGGCAGAACACCGGGGAGCTGTTTTTT. Amino acid sequence: CASSLGQNTGELFF.

The chain employs TRBV7-8 and TRBJ1-2, with D tentatively TRBD1 (5 bases). CDR3 size: 14 residues. The germline gives CDR1 SGHVS, CDR2 FQNEAQ. CDR3 bases: TGTGCTACCATGGGGACGGGCGCTGGCTATGGCTACACCTTC. This encodes CATMGTGAGYGYTF.

The rearrangement joins TRBV10-3 to TRBJ1-2; D perhaps matches TRBD1 (6 bases). CDR3 length equals 14 residues. Per the germline V gene, CDR1 is ENHRY and CDR2 is SYGVKD. V lost 2 bases, J lost 2 bases, and 9 bases lay in between. The CDR3 bases are TGTGCCATCAGTGAGACAGGGAGGAACTATGGCTACACCTTC. Translation gives CAISETGRNYGYTF.

The rearrangement joins TRBV4-2 to TRBJ1-2, with a tentative D call TRBD1 (5 bases). Germline CDR1 is LGHNA and CDR2 is YNFKEQ. There are 14 residues in the CDR3. The ends were cut back, 0 bases at V and 4 bases at J, with 9 bases in the middle. CDR3 sequence: CASSQDKGTYGYTF. CDR3 bases: TGTGCCAGCAGCCAAGATAAGGGGACCTATGGCTACACCTTC.

The gene calls are TRBV5-1 and TRBJ2-2, with 10 positions matching TRBD1. V dropped 7 bases and J dropped 4; count of bases not matched to a gene: 7. CDR3 length: 15 amino acids. Germline V gene lookup returns CDR1 SGHRS and CDR2 YFSETQ. CDR3 residues: CASGLRQGATGELFF. The DNA of the CDR3 is TGCGCCAGCGGTCTCCGACAGGGGGCCACCGGGGAGCTGTTTTTT.

This chain connects TRBV18 to TRBJ1-2; TRBD1 agrees at 11 bases. CDR3 length: 17 residues. With V trimmed by 3 bases and J by 4 bases, 10 bases remained unmatched. CDR1 and CDR2 from the germline V gene are KGHSH and LQKENI. CDR3 DNA sequence: TGTGCCAGCTCACCCAGGACAGGGGGCCCCTTCGCCTATGGCTACACCTTC. Encoded protein: CASSPRTGGPFAYGYTF.